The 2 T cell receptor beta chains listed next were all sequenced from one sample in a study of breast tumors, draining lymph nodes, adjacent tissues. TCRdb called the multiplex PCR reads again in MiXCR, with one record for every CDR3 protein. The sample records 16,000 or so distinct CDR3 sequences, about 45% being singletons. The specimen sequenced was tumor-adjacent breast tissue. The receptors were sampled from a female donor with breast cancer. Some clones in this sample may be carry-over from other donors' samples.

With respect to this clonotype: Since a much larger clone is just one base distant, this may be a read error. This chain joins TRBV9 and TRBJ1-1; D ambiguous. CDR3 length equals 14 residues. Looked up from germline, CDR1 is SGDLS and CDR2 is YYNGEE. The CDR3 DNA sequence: TGTGCCAGCAGCTTACGACCTATGAACACTGAAGCTTCCTTT. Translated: CASSLRPMNTEASF.

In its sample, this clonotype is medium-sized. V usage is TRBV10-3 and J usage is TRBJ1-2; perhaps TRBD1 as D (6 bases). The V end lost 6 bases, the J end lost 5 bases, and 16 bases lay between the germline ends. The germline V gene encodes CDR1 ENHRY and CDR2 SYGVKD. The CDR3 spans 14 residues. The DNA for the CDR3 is TGTGCCATCAGATTGAATCGGACAGTATATGGCTACACCTTC. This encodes CAIRLNRTVYGYTF.